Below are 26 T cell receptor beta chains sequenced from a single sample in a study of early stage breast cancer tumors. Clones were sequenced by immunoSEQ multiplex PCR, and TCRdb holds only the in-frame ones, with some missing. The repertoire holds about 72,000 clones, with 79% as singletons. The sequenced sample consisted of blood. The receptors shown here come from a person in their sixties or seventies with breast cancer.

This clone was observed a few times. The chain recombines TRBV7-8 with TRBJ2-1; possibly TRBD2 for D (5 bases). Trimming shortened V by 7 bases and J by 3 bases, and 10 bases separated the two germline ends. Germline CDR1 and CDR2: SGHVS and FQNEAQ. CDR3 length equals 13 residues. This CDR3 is CASTISVYNEQFF. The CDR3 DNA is TGTGCCAGCACCATTAGCGTCTACAATGAGCAGTTCTTC.

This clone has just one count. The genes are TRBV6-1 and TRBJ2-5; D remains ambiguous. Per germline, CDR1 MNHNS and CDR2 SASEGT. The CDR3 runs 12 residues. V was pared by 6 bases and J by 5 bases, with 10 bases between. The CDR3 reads CASRGYGETQYF. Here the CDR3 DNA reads TGTGCCAGCAGGGGGTATGGGGAGACCCAGTACTTC.

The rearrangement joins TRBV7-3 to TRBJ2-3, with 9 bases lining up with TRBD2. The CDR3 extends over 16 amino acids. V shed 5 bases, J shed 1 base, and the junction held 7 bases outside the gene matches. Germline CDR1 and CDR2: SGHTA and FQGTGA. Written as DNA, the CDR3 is TGTGCCAGCAGCCCACAGGCTAGCGGGGGCACAGATACGCAGTATTTT. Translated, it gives CASSPQASGGTDTQYF.

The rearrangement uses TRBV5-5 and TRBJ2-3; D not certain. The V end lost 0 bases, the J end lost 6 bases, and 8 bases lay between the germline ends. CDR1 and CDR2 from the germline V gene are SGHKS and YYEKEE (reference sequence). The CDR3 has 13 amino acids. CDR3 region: CASSLESRDTQYF. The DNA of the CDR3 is TGTGCCAGCAGCTTGGAATCACGGGATACGCAGTATTTT.

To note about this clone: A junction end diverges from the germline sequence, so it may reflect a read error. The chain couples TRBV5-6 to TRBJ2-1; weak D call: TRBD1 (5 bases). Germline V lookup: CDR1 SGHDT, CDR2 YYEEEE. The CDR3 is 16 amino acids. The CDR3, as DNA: TGTGCCAGCACCTTGACATCGGTGACAGCTTACAATGAGCAGTTCTTC. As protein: CASTLTSVTAYNEQFF.

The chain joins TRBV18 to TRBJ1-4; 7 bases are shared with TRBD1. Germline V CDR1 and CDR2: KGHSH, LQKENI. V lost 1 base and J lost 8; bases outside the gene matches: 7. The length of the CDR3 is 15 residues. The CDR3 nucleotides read TGTGCCAGCTCACCACAGGGGACAGAAGAGGAAAAACTGTTTTTT. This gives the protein CASSPQGTEEEKLFF. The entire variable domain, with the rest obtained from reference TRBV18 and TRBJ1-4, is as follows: NAGVMQNPRHLVRRRGQEARLRCSPMKGHSHVYWYRQLPEEGLKFMVYLQKENIIDESGMPKERFSAEFPKEGPSILRIQQVVRGDSAAYFCASSPQGTEEEKLFFGSGTQLSVL.

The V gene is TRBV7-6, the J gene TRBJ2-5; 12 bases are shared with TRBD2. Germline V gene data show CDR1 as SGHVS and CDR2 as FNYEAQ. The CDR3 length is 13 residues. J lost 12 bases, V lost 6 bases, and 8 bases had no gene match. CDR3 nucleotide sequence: TGTGCCAGCAGTTTGAGACTAGCGGGAGTCAAGTACTTC. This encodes CASSLRLAGVKYF.

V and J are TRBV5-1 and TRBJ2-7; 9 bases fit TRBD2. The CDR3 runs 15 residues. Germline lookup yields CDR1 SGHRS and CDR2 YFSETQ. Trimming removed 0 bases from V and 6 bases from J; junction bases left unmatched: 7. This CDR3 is CASSLALAGLAEQYF. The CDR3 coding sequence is TGCGCCAGCAGCTTGGCTCTAGCGGGACTGGCCGAGCAGTACTTC. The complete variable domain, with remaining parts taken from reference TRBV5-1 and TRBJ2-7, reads KAGVTQTPRYLIKTRGQQVTLSCSPISGHRSVSWYQQTPGQGLQFLFEYFSETQRNKGNFPGRFSGRQFSNSRSEMNVSTLELGDSALYLCASSLALAGLAEQYFGPGTRLTVT.

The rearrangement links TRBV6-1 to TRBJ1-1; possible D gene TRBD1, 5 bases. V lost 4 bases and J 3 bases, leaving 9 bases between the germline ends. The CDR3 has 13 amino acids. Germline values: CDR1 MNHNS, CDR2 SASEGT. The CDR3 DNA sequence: TGTGCCAGCAGTGGGGGGGTGGACACTGAAGCTTTCTTT. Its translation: CASSGGVDTEAFF.

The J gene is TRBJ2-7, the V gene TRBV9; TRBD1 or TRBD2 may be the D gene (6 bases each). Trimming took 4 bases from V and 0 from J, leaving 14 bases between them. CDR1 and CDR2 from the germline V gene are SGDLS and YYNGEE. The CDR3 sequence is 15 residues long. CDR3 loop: CASSLGGLTSYEQYF. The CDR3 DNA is TGTGCCAGCAGCCTAGGGGGACTCACCTCCTACGAGCAGTACTTC.

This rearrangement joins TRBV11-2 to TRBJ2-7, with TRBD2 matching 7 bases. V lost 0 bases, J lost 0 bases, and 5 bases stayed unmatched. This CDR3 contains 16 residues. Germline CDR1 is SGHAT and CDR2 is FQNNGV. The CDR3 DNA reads TGTGCCAGCAGCTTAGAGGGGCGGGGGTCCTCCTACGAGCAGTACTTC. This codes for CASSLEGRGSSYEQYF.

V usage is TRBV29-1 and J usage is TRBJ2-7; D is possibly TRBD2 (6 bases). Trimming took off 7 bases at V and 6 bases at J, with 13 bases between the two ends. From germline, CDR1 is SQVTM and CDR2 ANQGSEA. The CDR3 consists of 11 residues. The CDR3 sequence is CSAGSGGEQYF. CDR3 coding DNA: TGCAGCGCCGGGTCCGGGGGCGAGCAGTACTTC.

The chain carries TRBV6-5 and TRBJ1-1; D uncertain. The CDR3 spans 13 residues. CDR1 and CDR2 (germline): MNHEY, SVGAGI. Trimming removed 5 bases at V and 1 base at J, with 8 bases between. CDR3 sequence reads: CASSTLGNTEAFF. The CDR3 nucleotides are TGTGCCAGCAGTACCCTAGGGAACACTGAAGCTTTCTTT.

The CDR3 loop is CASSSLTGRNTGELFF. The DNA of the CDR3 is TGCGCCAGCAGCTCTCTGACAGGGAGAAACACCGGGGAGCTGTTTTTT. V gene TRBV5-1 combines with J gene TRBJ2-2; 7 bases are a match to TRBD1. This CDR3 has 16 residues. Germline-derived CDR1 and CDR2 are SGHRS and YFSETQ. The ends lost 3 bases at V and 2 bases at J; junction bases unmatched: 7.

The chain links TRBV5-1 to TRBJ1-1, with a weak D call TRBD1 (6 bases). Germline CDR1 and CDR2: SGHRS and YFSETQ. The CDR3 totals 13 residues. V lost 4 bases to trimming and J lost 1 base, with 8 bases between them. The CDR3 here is CASSLTGNTEAFF. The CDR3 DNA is TGCGCCAGCAGCCTGACAGGGAACACTGAAGCTTTCTTT.

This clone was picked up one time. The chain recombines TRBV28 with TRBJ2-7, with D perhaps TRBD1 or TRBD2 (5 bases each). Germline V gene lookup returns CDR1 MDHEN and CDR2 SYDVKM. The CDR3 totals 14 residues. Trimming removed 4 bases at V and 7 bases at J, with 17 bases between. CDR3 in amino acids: CASSSSGRLGEQYF. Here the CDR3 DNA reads TGTGCCAGCAGTTCCTCGGGGCGCCTTGGGGAGCAGTACTTC. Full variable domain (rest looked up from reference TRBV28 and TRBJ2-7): DVKVTQSSRYLVKRTGEKVFLECVQDMDHENMFWYRQDPGLGLRLIYFSYDVKMKEKGDIPEGYSVSREKKERFSLILESASTNQTSMYLCASSSSGRLGEQYFGPGTRLTVT.

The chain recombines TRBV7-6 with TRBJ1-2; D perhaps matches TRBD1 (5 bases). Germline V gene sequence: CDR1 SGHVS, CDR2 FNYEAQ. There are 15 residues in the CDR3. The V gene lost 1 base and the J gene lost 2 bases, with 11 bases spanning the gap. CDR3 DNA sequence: TGTGCCAGCAGCTTAGGATCGGCAGGGAACTATGGCTACACCTTC. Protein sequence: CASSLGSAGNYGYTF.

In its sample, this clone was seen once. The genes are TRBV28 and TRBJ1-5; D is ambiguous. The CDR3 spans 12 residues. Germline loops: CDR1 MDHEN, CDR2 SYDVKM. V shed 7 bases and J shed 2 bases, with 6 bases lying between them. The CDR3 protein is CASKSGNQPQHF. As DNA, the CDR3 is TGTGCCAGCAAGTCAGGCAATCAGCCCCAGCATTTT.

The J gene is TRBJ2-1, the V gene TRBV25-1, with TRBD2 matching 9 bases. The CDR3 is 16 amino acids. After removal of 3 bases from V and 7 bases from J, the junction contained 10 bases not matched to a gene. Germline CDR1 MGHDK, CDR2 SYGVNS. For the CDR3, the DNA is TGTGCCAGCAGTGAGGCCAACGCGGGGGGGTGGAATGAGCAGTTCTTC. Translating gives CASSEANAGGWNEQFF.

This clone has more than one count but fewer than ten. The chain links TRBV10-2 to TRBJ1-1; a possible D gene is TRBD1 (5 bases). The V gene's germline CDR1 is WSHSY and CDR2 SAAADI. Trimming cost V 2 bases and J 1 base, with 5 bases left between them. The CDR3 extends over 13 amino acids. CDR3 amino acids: CASSEGGNTEAFF. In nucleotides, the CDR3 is TGCGCCAGCAGTGAGGGGGGGAACACTGAAGCTTTCTTT.

Written as DNA, the CDR3 is TGTGCCAGCAGCGAGACCCAGGGGGCGCCCGGTGAGCAGTTCTTC. Encoded protein: CASSETQGAPGEQFF. The chain joins TRBV5-5 to TRBJ2-1; 8 nucleotides align to TRBD1. Looked up from germline, CDR1 is SGHKS and CDR2 is YYEKEE (reference sequence). After removal of 4 bases from V and 9 bases from J, the junction contained 12 bases not matched to a gene. The CDR3 is 15 residues long. Using reference TRBV5-5 and TRBJ2-1 for the parts outside the CDR3, the full variable domain is DAGVTQSPTHLIKTRGQQVTLRCSPISGHKSVSWYQQVLGQGPQFIFQYYEKEERGRGNFPDRFSARQFPNYSSELNVNALLLGDSALYLCASSETQGAPGEQFFGPGTRLTVL.

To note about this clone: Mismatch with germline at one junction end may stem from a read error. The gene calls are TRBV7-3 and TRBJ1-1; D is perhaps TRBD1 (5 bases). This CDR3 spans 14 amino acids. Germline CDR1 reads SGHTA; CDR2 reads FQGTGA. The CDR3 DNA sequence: TGTGCCAGCAGCCTAACAGGAGTGAACACTGAAGCTTTCTTT. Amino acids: CASSLTGVNTEAFF.

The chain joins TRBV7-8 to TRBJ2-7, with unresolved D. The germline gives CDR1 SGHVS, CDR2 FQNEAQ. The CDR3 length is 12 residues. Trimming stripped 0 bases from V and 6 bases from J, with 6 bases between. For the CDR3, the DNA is TGTGCCAGCAGCTTAGCGAGCCTCGAGCAGTACTTC. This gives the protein CASSLASLEQYF.

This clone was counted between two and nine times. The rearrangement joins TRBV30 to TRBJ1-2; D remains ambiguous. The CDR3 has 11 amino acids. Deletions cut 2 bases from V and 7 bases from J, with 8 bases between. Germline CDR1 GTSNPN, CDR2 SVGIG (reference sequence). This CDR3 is CAWSPWGGYTF. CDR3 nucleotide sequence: TGTGCCTGGAGTCCCTGGGGTGGCTACACCTTC.

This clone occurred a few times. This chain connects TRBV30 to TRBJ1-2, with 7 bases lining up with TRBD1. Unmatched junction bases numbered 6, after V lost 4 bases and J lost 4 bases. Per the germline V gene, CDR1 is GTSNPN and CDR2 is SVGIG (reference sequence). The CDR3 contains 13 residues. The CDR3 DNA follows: TGTGCCTGGAATGGTGGGACAGTCTATGGCTACACCTTC. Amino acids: CAWNGGTVYGYTF.

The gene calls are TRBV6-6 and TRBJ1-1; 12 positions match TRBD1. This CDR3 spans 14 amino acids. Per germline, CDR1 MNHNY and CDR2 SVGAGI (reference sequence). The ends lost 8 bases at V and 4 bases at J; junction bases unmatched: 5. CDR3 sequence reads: CASGTGGRGTEAFF. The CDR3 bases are TGTGCCAGCGGGACAGGGGGCCGGGGCACTGAAGCTTTCTTT.